This is a list of T cell receptor beta chains from one sample in a study of cytomegalovirus exposure and HLA in healthy donors. Only in-frame clones appear in the TCRdb table, and some are missing; sequencing was by immunoSEQ multiplex PCR. The sample lists around 140,000 clones, less than 85% occurring once. What was sequenced was PBMCs. These receptors originate from a man aged 40-50 years in good health and CMV-seronegative. CDR3s include the opening cysteine and the closing phenylalanine or tryptophan. D genes are given only for firm matches. Clone sizes are given selectively: once, few, many, or a class where the clone is expanded.

d_gene | j_gene | v_gene | abundance | CDR3nt | CDR3aa
TRBD2 | TRBJ2-7 | TRBV4-1 | - | TGCGCCAGCAGCCCTCACGGGGATGGACTAGCGGAAACCTACGAGCAGTACTTC | CASSPHGDGLAETYEQYF
- | TRBJ2-7 | TRBV7-2 | once | TGTGCCAGCAGCCCCCCCTGGGAGTTGCACGAGCAGTACTTC | CASSPPWELHEQYF
- | TRBJ1-5 | TRBV7-2 | - | TGTGCCACCAAAAAAGGGGTAGGTCAGCCCCAGCATTTT | CATKKGVGQPQHF
- | TRBJ1-3 | TRBV28 | - | TGTGCCAGCAGTCCCCTAGGGGGACCCTCTGGAAACACCATATATTTT | CASSPLGGPSGNTIYF
TRBD2 | TRBJ2-5 | TRBV27 | - | TGTGCCAGCAGTCTCATGCCGGGACTAGCGGGAGAGAGACAAGAGACCCAGTACTTC | CASSLMPGLAGERQETQYF
- | TRBJ2-7 | TRBV10-3 | - | TGTGCCATCAGTGAGGGACCCGGGGACTACGAGCAGTACTTC | CAISEGPGDYEQYF
TRBD2 | TRBJ2-1 | TRBV13 | - | TGTGCCAGCAGCTTTAGCGGGACTCTCTACAATGAGCAGTTCTTC | CASSFSGTLYNEQFF
- | TRBJ2-1 | TRBV6-1 | few | TGTGCCAGCAGGTCGAGACTCGCTACTCACAATGAGCAGTTCTTC | CASRSRLATHNEQFF
TRBD2 | TRBJ2-5 | TRBV28 | - | TGTGCCAGCGAGTGGGCGGGGGGGCGCGGGGAGACCCAGTACTTC | CASEWAGGRGETQYF
- | TRBJ2-7 | TRBV27 | - | TGTGCCAGCAGTTTAGCCGGGACACCTATCTACGAGCAGTACTTC | CASSLAGTPIYEQYF
- | TRBJ2-7 | TRBV27 | - | TGTGCCAGCAGTTCCCTTACCGGGTACTCCTACGAGCAGTACTTC | CASSSLTGYSYEQYF
TRBD2 | TRBJ2-3 | TRBV28 | - | TGTGCCAGCAGTTCCCTAGCGGGGGGCCGATCTAGCACAGATACGCAGTATTTT | CASSSLAGGRSSTDTQYF
TRBD2 | TRBJ2-1 | TRBV28 | - | TGTGCCAGCAATTCTGCGGGAGGGCCCTTCAATGAGCAGTTCTTC | CASNSAGGPFNEQFF
TRBD2 | TRBJ2-7 | TRBV19 | once | TGTGCCAGTAGTACTAGCGGAAGCTACGAGCAGTACTTC | CASSTSGSYEQYF
TRBD1 | TRBJ2-5 | TRBV6-5 | - | TGTGCCAGCAGTTATGCGACAGGGGAAGAGACCCAGTACTTC | CASSYATGEETQYF
- | TRBJ1-5 | TRBV9 | - | TGTGCCAGCAGCGCGTCCCAGGGACAGCCCCAGCATTTT | CASSASQGQPQHF
TRBD1 | TRBJ2-3 | TRBV7-9 | - | TGTGCCAGCAGCCGTACAGGGGGCGGCACAGATACGCAGTATTTT | CASSRTGGGTDTQYF
- | TRBJ1-5 | TRBV4-3 | once | TGCGCCAGCAGACCCACGGTCACCCAAAATCAGCCCCAGCATTTT | CASRPTVTQNQPQHF
- | TRBJ2-5 | TRBV19 | - | TGTGCCAGTAGTTACAGCTCCCAAGAGACCCAGTACTTC | CASSYSSQETQYF
TRBD1 | TRBJ1-5 | TRBV5-4 | - | TGTGCCAGCAGCTCCGGGACAGGGCTTCAGCCCCAGCATTTT | CASSSGTGLQPQHF
- | TRBJ2-5 | TRBV7-9 | once | TGTGCCAGCAGCTTAATCCTCGAGACCCAGTACTTC | CASSLILETQYF
- | TRBJ2-7 | TRBV18 | - | TGTGCCAGCTCACCACCAGGGGCCTACGAGCAGTACTTC | CASSPPGAYEQYF
TRBD1 | TRBJ2-7 | TRBV4-1 | - | TGCGCCAGCAGCCACCTGGGGCGACAGGGGGTGCCCGAGCAGTACTTC | CASSHLGRQGVPEQYF
TRBD1 | TRBJ1-1 | TRBV29-1 | once | TGCAGCGCCCGGGGACAGGGAGGTACTGAAGCTTTCTTT | CSARGQGGTEAFF
TRBD2 | TRBJ2-1 | TRBV2 | - | TGTGCCAGCAAAGGGACTAGCGGGACCAATGAGCAGTTCTTC | CASKGTSGTNEQFF
TRBD2 | TRBJ2-3 | TRBV19 | - | TGTGCCACTAGATCCCCTTCCCCGGCGGGAGCGGGTAGGGATACGCAGTATTTT | CATRSPSPAGAGRDTQYF
- | TRBJ2-1 | TRBV6-1 | - | TGTGCCAGCAGTGCCCCGCCTAGCGCAAACAATGAGCAGTTCTTC | CASSAPPSANNEQFF
TRBD2 | TRBJ2-7 | TRBV5-8 | - | TGTGCCAGCAGCTCTGGGACTAGCGGCCTGTACGAGCAGTACTTC | CASSSGTSGLYEQYF
TRBD2 | TRBJ2-1 | TRBV7-9 | - | TGTTCCAGCAGCTTTATAGCGGGGGGCTCCTACAATGAGCAGTTCTTC | CSSSFIAGGSYNEQFF
TRBD1 | TRBJ2-7 | TRBV7-7 | - | TGTGCCAGCAGCTTAGGACAGGGGAGCTCCTACGAGCAGTACTTC | CASSLGQGSSYEQYF